Shown below are 9 T cell receptor beta chains from a single sample sequenced in a study of patients and donors after allogeneic stem cell transplantation. TCRdb used MiXCR to reprocess the RT-PCR reads, holding one entry per CDR3 protein. Among 920,000 or so distinct CDR3 sequences listed, more than 15% were seen once. The material sequenced was blood, either unsorted or a sorted T cell fraction (not recorded which). These receptors were taken from a human donor who was either an allogeneic HSCT recipient or a stem cell or donor lymphocyte infusion donor (not recorded which). It is not recorded whose cells these are; they may come from a transplant donor.

Only a few counts were recorded for this clonotype. One junction end disagrees with the germline gene, perhaps due to a read error. The gene calls are TRBV20-1 and TRBJ2-1; 8 bases are a match to TRBD2. The germline V gene encodes CDR1 DFQATT and CDR2 SNEGSKA (reference sequence). This CDR3 is 14 amino acids long. As DNA, the CDR3 is TGCAGTGCCAGAGACGGGAGGGGGGCCGGTGAGCAGTTCTTC. Encoded protein: CSARDGRGAGEQFF.

The CDR3 loop reads CSARADGSSYNSPLHF. CDR3 nucleotide sequence: TGCAGTGCTAGAGCCGACGGCAGCTCCTATAATTCACCCCTCCACTTT. V usage is TRBV20-1 and J usage is TRBJ1-6; D gene ambiguous. With 1 base removed from V and 0 bases from J, the gap between germline ends came to 10 bases. CDR1 is DFQATT, CDR2 SNEGSKA, per germline (reference sequence). The CDR3 length is 16 residues.

This rearrangement joins TRBV24-1 to TRBJ2-3; 7 bases agree with TRBD2. Germline assignment: CDR1 KGHDR and CDR2 SFDVKD. Trimming took 3 bases from V and 4 from J; bases not matched to a gene: 12. CDR3 size: 17 residues. The CDR3 loop reads CATSDTLGAGDPDTQYF. The CDR3 DNA sequence: TGTGCCACCAGTGATACCCTCGGCGCGGGGGACCCAGATACGCAGTATTTT.

The chain joins TRBV3-1 to TRBJ2-1, with D perhaps TRBD2 (6 bases). V lost 4 bases and J 4 bases, leaving 14 bases between the germline ends. The CDR3 consists of 15 residues. Per germline, CDR1 LGHDT and CDR2 YNNKEL (reference sequence). In DNA form, the CDR3 reads TGTGCCAGCAGCCTAGTCAGGACTACGTACAATGAGCAGTTCTTC. This translates into CASSLVRTTYNEQFF.

The chain joins TRBV5-1 to TRBJ1-5; TRBD1 aligns across 7 bases. CDR1 and CDR2 from the germline V gene are SGHRS and YFSETQ. The CDR3 is 15 amino acids. J lost 4 bases, V lost 4 bases, and 8 bases had no gene match. The CDR3: CASSPWDSSNQPQHF. The CDR3 DNA reads as TGCGCCAGCAGCCCGTGGGACAGCTCAAATCAGCCCCAGCATTTT.

This chain joins TRBV4-1 and TRBJ2-7; either TRBD1 or TRBD2 may supply D (5 bases each). This CDR3 is built from 16 residues. Trimming left V 4 bases short and J 7 bases short, with 23 bases between. Germline loops: CDR1 MGHRA, CDR2 YSYEKL. CDR3 coding DNA: TGCGCCAGCAGCCCCCCCGAGGGACCCTCACCGTCGGAGCAGTACTTC. Its protein is CASSPPEGPSPSEQYF.

The chain combines TRBV4-1 with TRBJ2-4; D gene ambiguous. The CDR3 runs to 17 residues. Trimming left V 0 bases short and J 0 bases short, with 12 bases between. CDR1 MGHRA and CDR2 YSYEKL come from the germline V gene. In DNA, the CDR3 is TGCGCCAGCAGCCAAGAAACAGTGTCGCTAGCCAAAAACATTCAGTACTTC. This translates into CASSQETVSLAKNIQYF.

Only a few counts were recorded for this clonotype. V is TRBV12-3 or TRBV12-4 and J is TRBJ2-7; TRBD2 agrees at 10 bases. The CDR3 contains 15 residues. Germline trimming cut 0 bases from V and 3 bases from J; bases unmatched to any gene: 2. This CDR3 is CASSLAGLANYEQYF. CDR3 nucleotides: TGTGCCAGCAGTTTAGCGGGACTAGCGAACTACGAGCAGTACTTC.

This chain uses TRBV4-3 with TRBJ2-6; D call uncertain. Per the germline V gene, CDR1 is LGHNA and CDR2 is YSLEER. Trimming took 0 bases from V and 1 from J, leaving 10 bases between them. The length of the CDR3 is 17 residues. The CDR3 DNA reads TGCGCCAGCAGCCAAGATCCTTCACCGTCTGGGGCCAACGTCCTGACTTTC. Translating gives CASSQDPSPSGANVLTF.